Following are 16 T cell receptor beta chains from one sample sequenced in a study of identical twins. Using its own MiXCR run on the 5' RACE reads, TCRdb lists one record per CDR3 protein. Of 350,000 to 500,000 distinct CDR3 sequences listed, approximately 18% were seen once; the top ten hold 12%. Sequenced sample: naive T cells sorted from blood. Every receptor here comes from a man aged 50 or older in good health.

This clonotype was recorded at least ten times. The rearrangement joins TRBV7-2 to TRBJ2-1; D may be TRBD2 (6 bases). In germline, CDR1 is SGHTA, CDR2 FQGNSA. Trimming removed 5 bases at V and 5 bases at J, with 13 bases between. The CDR3 is 14 amino acids. The CDR3 region is CASSLRWTNNEQFF. The CDR3 DNA follows: TGTGCCAGCAGCCTTCGGTGGACTAACAATGAGCAGTTCTTC.

This clonotype was seen ten or more times. The chain carries TRBV7-2 and TRBJ2-5; D call uncertain. CDR1 and CDR2 from the germline V gene are SGHTA and FQGNSA. V was pared by 3 bases and J by 2 bases, with 10 bases between. This CDR3 has 14 amino acids. The CDR3, as DNA: TGTGCCAGCAGCTTTAGCAGTAATCAAGAGACCCAGTACTTC. This translates into CASSFSSNQETQYF. Together with reference TRBV7-2 and TRBJ2-5, the CDR3 gives the full variable domain: GAGVSQSPSNKVTEKGKDVELRCDPISGHTALYWYRQSLGQGLEFLIYFQGNSAPDKSGLPSDRFSAERTGGSVSTLTIQRTQQEDSAVYLCASSFSSNQETQYFGPGTRLLVL.

This clonotype appeared many times. This chain uses TRBV4-1 with TRBJ2-3; 9 nucleotides align to TRBD2. The CDR3 length is 17 residues. Trimming took 0 bases from V and 1 from J; bases not matched to a gene: 5. Germline values: CDR1 MGHRA, CDR2 YSYEKL. The CDR3 loop is CASSQDVAGGRTDTQYF. Here the CDR3 DNA reads TGCGCCAGCAGCCAAGATGTCGCGGGGGGGCGCACAGATACGCAGTATTTT.

The chain employs TRBV20-1 and TRBJ2-7; the D is unclear. Germline V gives CDR1 DFQATT, CDR2 SNEGSKA (reference sequence). The CDR3 has 13 residues. V dropped 0 bases and J dropped 1 base, with 7 bases sitting between them. Written as DNA, the CDR3 is TGCAGTGCTAGAGACGACAAATCCTACGAGCAGTACTTC. Translating it yields CSARDDKSYEQYF.

This clonotype was detected a few times. The CDR3 here is CASRVRAGGVLFF. Written as DNA, the CDR3 is TGTGCCAGCAGGGTTAGAGCGGGGGGAGTTCTGTTCTTC. The chain employs TRBV12-3 or TRBV12-4 and TRBJ2-1, with TRBD2 matching 9 bases. This CDR3 has 13 amino acids. Unmatched junction bases numbered 12, after V lost 6 bases and J lost 15 bases.

This chain connects TRBV6-1 to TRBJ2-7, with a possible D match to TRBD2 (6 bases). CDR3 length: 15 residues. Per germline, CDR1 MNHNS and CDR2 SASEGT. Trimming took 4 bases from V and 5 from J, leaving 18 bases between them. Here the CDR3 reads CASSATLYRTNEQYF. DNA of the CDR3: TGTGCCAGCAGTGCGACACTTTACAGGACTAACGAGCAGTACTTC.

Only a few counts were recorded for this clonotype. V and J are TRBV6-9 and TRBJ2-1; 11 bases align to TRBD2. V shed 7 bases and J 1 base; nucleotides not matched to a gene: 15. CDR3 length: 19 residues. Germline assignment: CDR1 MNHGY and CDR2 SVAAGI. This chain's CDR3 is CASNPGSLAGGTSYNEQFF. The CDR3 nucleotides read TGTGCCAGCAATCCTGGCAGTCTAGCGGGAGGCACTTCCTACAATGAGCAGTTCTTC.

This clonotype was observed many times. The chain is built from TRBV20-1 and TRBJ2-1; tentatively, D is TRBD2 (6 bases). V lost 2 bases and J lost 3, with 14 bases in between. Germline V CDR1 and CDR2: DFQATT, SNEGSKA (reference sequence). The CDR3 length is 15 residues. The CDR3 sequence: CSARPRDFLYNEQFF. Written as DNA, the CDR3 is TGCAGTGCTAGACCTCGGGACTTCCTCTACAATGAGCAGTTCTTC.

CDR3 protein: CASSVNRLADTDTQYF. In DNA, the CDR3 is TGTGCCAGCAGCGTAAACCGACTAGCAGATACAGATACGCAGTATTTT. The gene calls are TRBV9 and TRBJ2-3; 7 bases agree with TRBD2. The CDR3 contains 16 residues. Per the germline V gene, CDR1 is SGDLS and CDR2 is YYNGEE. The trim removed 1 base at V and 3 bases at J, leaving 8 bases unmatched.

V and J are TRBV4-3 and TRBJ2-1; 13 bases line up with TRBD2. V shed 3 bases, J shed 8 bases, and the junction held 4 bases outside the gene matches. The CDR3 covers 15 residues. The germline CDR1 and CDR2 sequences are LGHNA and YSLEER. Here the CDR3 DNA reads TGCGCCAGCAGCCAGGGACTAGCGGGGAGCTATGAGCAGTTCTTC. It yields the protein CASSQGLAGSYEQFF.

The chain carries TRBV21-1 and TRBJ2-1; TRBD2, the D gene given by the table, was not confirmed from the DNA. TRBV21-1 is listed as a pseudogene. This CDR3 is 16 amino acids long. This CDR3 is CARDPGRRFLQTEQFF. As DNA, the CDR3 is TGTGCCAGAGACCCGGGCCGACGGTTCCTACAGACTGAGCAGTTCTTC.

This clonotype was seen only a few times. The chain joins TRBV28 to TRBJ2-7, with TRBD1 as a possible D gene (5 bases). The CDR3 is made up of 12 amino acids. Germline V gene lookup returns CDR1 MDHEN and CDR2 SYDVKM. V was pared by 8 bases and J by 5 bases, with 13 bases between. The chain's CDR3 is CASASRVNEQYF. The DNA of the CDR3 is TGTGCCAGCGCCAGCAGGGTTAACGAGCAGTACTTC.

There are a few counts of this clonotype. The J gene is TRBJ1-1, the V gene TRBV11-2; 9 bases align to TRBD1. Germline lookup yields CDR1 SGHAT and CDR2 FQNNGV. This CDR3 is built from 16 residues. Trimming took 5 bases from V and 5 from J; bases not matched to a gene: 12. CDR3 loop: CASSLNLDRGRTEAFF. The CDR3 DNA reads TGTGCCAGCAGCCTAAACCTAGACAGGGGGAGGACTGAAGCTTTCTTT.

CDR3 in DNA: TGCAGCGTTGGCCCAAGACAGGGTAACTATGGCTACACCTTC. Protein: CSVGPRQGNYGYTF. The V and J genes are TRBV29-1 and TRBJ1-2; 7 positions match TRBD1. V was pared by 4 bases and J by 1 base, with 6 bases of the junction left unmatched. Germline V lookup: CDR1 SQVTM, CDR2 ANQGSEA. CDR3 size: 14 residues.

The V and J genes are TRBV4-1 and TRBJ2-3; weak D call: TRBD2 (7 bases). Trimming cost V 4 bases and J 4 bases, with 21 bases left between them. The germline gives CDR1 MGHRA, CDR2 YSYEKL. The length of the CDR3 is 17 residues. CDR3 sequence: CASSLRGGGGNPDTQYF. CDR3 bases: TGCGCCAGCAGCCTTAGGGGCGGGGGCGGAAACCCAGATACGCAGTATTTT.

The chain has TRBV12-3 or TRBV12-4 and TRBJ1-6; the D is unclear. V was trimmed by 7 bases and J by 0 bases, leaving 10 bases between them. The CDR3 contains 15 residues. This chain's CDR3 is CASNPSGSYNSPLHF. CDR3 DNA sequence: TGTGCCAGCAACCCCTCGGGCTCCTATAATTCACCCCTCCACTTT.